This entry concerns a single TCR beta chain. As to treatment: around 19 received Ad26.COV2.S at low or high dose, single or two shots; 5 received placebo; per-sample allocation not given. Samples analyzed were those drawn on day 63 after the first vaccine or placebo injection. An Ad26 vector was used to express Wuhan-strain SARS-CoV-2 spike as the vaccine. The repertoire was sequenced with immunoSEQ multiplex PCR; TCRdb's copy has only in-frame clones and lacks some. The data contain hundreds of thousands of clones, roughly nine tenths of them singletons. Germline V gene sequence: CDR1 MNHNS, CDR2 SASEGT. The CDR3 has 15 amino acids. Trimming cost V 3 bases and J 4 bases; bases outside gene matches: 6. This sample was included in a study of Ad26.COV2.S vaccination and SARS-CoV-2 variants. The wider study: It was the COV1001 Ad26.COV2.S trial arm that included the donor. Once, or twice with 56 days between doses, Ad26.COV2.S was given intramuscularly.

This material consisted of peripheral blood, taken in a trial of Ad26.COV2.S vaccine versus placebo. The TCR sequence derives from a person aged 18 to 59 who received the Ad26.COV2.S COVID-19 vaccine or a placebo. J is TRBJ2-7 and V is TRBV6-1; the match to TRBD1 covers 10 bases. The CDR3 DNA is TGTGCCAGCAGTGACCAGACAGGGGGCCCTTACGAGCAGTACTTC. Translated: CASSDQTGGPYEQYF.